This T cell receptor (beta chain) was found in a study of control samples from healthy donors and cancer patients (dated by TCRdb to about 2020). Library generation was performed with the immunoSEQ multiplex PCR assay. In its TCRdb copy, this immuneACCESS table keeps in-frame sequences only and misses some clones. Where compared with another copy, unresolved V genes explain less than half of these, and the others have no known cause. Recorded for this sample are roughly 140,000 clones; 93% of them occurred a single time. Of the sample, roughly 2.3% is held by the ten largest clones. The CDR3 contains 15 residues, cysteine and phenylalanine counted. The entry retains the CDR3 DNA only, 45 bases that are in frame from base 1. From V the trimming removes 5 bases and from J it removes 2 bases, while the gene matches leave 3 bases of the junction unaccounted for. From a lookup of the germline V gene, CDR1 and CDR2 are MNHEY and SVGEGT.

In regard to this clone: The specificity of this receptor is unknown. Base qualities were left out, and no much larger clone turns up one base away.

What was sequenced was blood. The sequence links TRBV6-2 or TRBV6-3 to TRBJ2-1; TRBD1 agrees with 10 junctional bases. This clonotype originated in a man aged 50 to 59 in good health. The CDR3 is CASSPTGGAYNEQFF. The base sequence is TGTGCCAGCAGTCCGACAGGGGGCGCCTACAATGAGCAGTTCTTC.